One and the same sample provided the 29 T cell receptor beta chains below, sequenced in a study of blood T cells in healthy people across ages. The use of a sample-barcoded 5' primer and a J-beta primer mix characterized a second PCR of roughly 7 to 11 cycles. TCRdb redid the calling of the 5' RACE reads with MiXCR, one entry per CDR3 protein. This table holds around 2 million distinct CDR3 sequences, about 39% found once. Sequencing input: blood. These receptors were obtained from a human donor in good health.

In its sample, this clonotype was seen a few times. The gene calls are TRBV5-5 and TRBJ1-5, with D perhaps TRBD1 (5 bases). Germline-derived CDR1 and CDR2 are SGHKS and YYEKEE (reference sequence). This CDR3 is built from 15 residues. Trimming shortened V by 3 bases and J by 6 bases, and 16 bases separated the two germline ends. This CDR3 reads CASSWGKGLGQPQHF. CDR3 DNA sequence: TGTGCCAGCAGCTGGGGGAAAGGACTGGGTCAGCCCCAGCATTTT.

This clonotype was seen a few times. This chain links TRBV28 with TRBJ1-1; D is ambiguous. The germline V gene encodes CDR1 MDHEN and CDR2 SYDVKM. This CDR3 comprises 15 residues. Trimming shortened V by 1 base and J by 6 bases, and 15 bases separated the two germline ends. This CDR3 is CASSLSQLPLAEAFF. As DNA, the CDR3 is TGTGCCAGCAGTTTATCGCAGCTTCCATTGGCTGAAGCTTTCTTT.

The V call is TRBV29-1, the J call TRBJ1-2, with D possibly matching TRBD1 (5 bases). Germline V CDR1 and CDR2: SQVTM, ANQGSEA. V was shortened by 3 bases and J by 8 bases, with 19 bases between the two germline ends. The CDR3 is made up of 14 amino acids. This CDR3 is CSVEAWDWGGGYTF. CDR3 nucleotides: TGCAGCGTTGAGGCCTGGGACTGGGGAGGCGGCTACACCTTC.

CDR3 protein: CASSVTGTPFGYTF. CDR3 coding DNA: TGTGCCAGCAGCGTCACAGGGACCCCCTTTGGCTACACCTTC. V is TRBV7-2 and J is TRBJ1-2; maybe TRBD1 (6 bases). Between the trimmed V and J ends, which lost 5 bases and 7 bases, there was a span of 17 bases. Germline values: CDR1 SGHTA, CDR2 FQGNSA. This CDR3 region has 14 residues.

The V gene is TRBV16, the J gene TRBJ1-1; D uncertain. V was cut by 0 bases and J by 5 bases, with 7 bases left in between. Per germline, CDR1 KGHSY and CDR2 FQNENV. CDR3 length: 13 amino acids. The CDR3 DNA follows: TGTGCCAGCAGCCAATCGGTGGGGACTGAAGCTTTCTTT. Its translation: CASSQSVGTEAFF.

The rearrangement joins TRBV18 to TRBJ2-5, with a possible D match to TRBD1 (6 bases). This CDR3 is 16 amino acids long. Germline lookup yields CDR1 KGHSH and CDR2 LQKENI. Trimming removed 6 bases from V and 11 bases from J, with 28 bases in between. The CDR3, as DNA: TGTGCCAGCTCTCAATCCCTGACAGGAGCAACCTACGGGCAGTACTTC. The encoded protein is CASSQSLTGATYGQYF.

The V and J genes are TRBV20-1 and TRBJ2-3; no clear D. V lost 4 bases to trimming and J lost 1 base, with 9 bases between them. This CDR3 has 13 amino acids. Germline V gene data show CDR1 as DFQATT and CDR2 as SNEGSKA (reference sequence). CDR3 sequence (DNA): TGCAGTGCTAAGGTTGGGGGCACAGATACGCAGTATTTT. Amino acid sequence: CSAKVGGTDTQYF.

This clonotype was seen only a few times. The chain links TRBV5-1 to TRBJ1-1, with 7 nucleotides matching TRBD1. In germline, CDR1 is SGHRS, CDR2 YFSETQ. V shed 4 bases, J shed 4 bases, and the junction held 7 bases outside the gene matches. The CDR3 length is 14 residues. The CDR3 region is CASSGQGGITEAFF. CDR3 bases: TGCGCCAGCAGCGGCCAGGGGGGCATCACTGAAGCTTTCTTT.

The table lists this clonotype with a few counts. V is TRBV5-1 and J is TRBJ2-1; 7 bases match TRBD1. This CDR3 comprises 16 residues. The trim removed 4 bases at V and 9 bases at J, leaving 16 bases unmatched. The germline gives CDR1 SGHRS, CDR2 YFSETQ. The CDR3 sequence is CASSPLQGTSMGEQFF. DNA for the CDR3: TGCGCCAGCAGCCCCCTACAGGGGACGTCTATGGGTGAGCAGTTCTTC.

The CDR3 loop reads CASSVLAGRQGTQYF. CDR3 sequence (DNA): TGTGCCAGCAGCGTTCTAGCGGGCCGGCAAGGTACGCAGTATTTT. J is TRBJ2-3 and V is TRBV7-6; 8 bases match TRBD2. The CDR3 consists of 15 residues. The germline gives CDR1 SGHVS, CDR2 FNYEAQ. The trim removed 5 bases at V and 8 bases at J, leaving 12 bases unmatched.

V and J are TRBV9 and TRBJ2-3, with D tentatively TRBD2 (5 bases). In germline, CDR1 is SGDLS, CDR2 YYNGEE. V was trimmed by 7 bases and J by 2 bases, leaving 11 bases between them. This CDR3 comprises 13 residues. The DNA of the CDR3 is TGTGCCAGCGGTCTAGCCACCACAGATACGCAGTATTTT. This translates into CASGLATTDTQYF.

This clonotype was counted between two and nine times. CDR3 DNA: TGCAGTGCGACCCCTAACACCCTAGGCGAGCAGTACTTC. This sequence encodes CSATPNTLGEQYF. The chain couples TRBV20-1 to TRBJ2-4; D not resolved. The J call may not be correct, given that the DNA end is closer to TRBJ2-7. This CDR3 comprises 13 residues. Germline-derived CDR1 and CDR2 are DFQATT and SNEGSKA (reference sequence).

J is TRBJ2-1 and V is TRBV29-1; 10 bases are a match to TRBD2. The CDR3 runs 15 residues. J lost 4 bases, V lost 5 bases, and 8 bases had no gene match. Per germline, CDR1 SQVTM and CDR2 ANQGSEA. In nucleotides, the CDR3 is TGCAGCGTTTATACTAGCGGGGCCGGATACAATGAGCAGTTCTTC. As protein: CSVYTSGAGYNEQFF.

The chain recombines TRBV6-2 or TRBV6-3 with TRBJ2-1; 7 bases are a match to TRBD1. The CDR3 spans 14 residues. V shed 10 bases and J 4 bases; nucleotides not matched to a gene: 10. Germline V gene sequence: CDR1 MNHEY, CDR2 SVGEGT. CDR3: CATVRQGLYNEQFF. CDR3 nucleotide sequence: TGTGCCACTGTCCGACAGGGCCTATACAATGAGCAGTTCTTC.

The chain carries TRBV4-2 and TRBJ2-1, with 8 nucleotides matching TRBD2. CDR1 is LGHNA, CDR2 YNFKEQ, per germline. The CDR3 totals 16 residues. V lost 7 bases, J lost 7 bases, and 15 bases stayed unmatched. Written as DNA, the CDR3 is TGTGCCAGCAACCCTCCGGGGGGGGAGTATCGGAATGAGCAGTTCTTC. This sequence encodes CASNPPGGEYRNEQFF.

This chain's CDR3 is CASSLEASGVPGEQYF. CDR3 DNA sequence: TGCGCCAGCAGCTTGGAGGCTAGCGGGGTACCTGGCGAGCAGTACTTC. The chain has TRBV5-1 and TRBJ2-5, with TRBD2 matching over 9 bases. The J call may be incorrect, as the DNA end agrees better with TRBJ2-7. Germline CDR1 SGHRS, CDR2 YFSETQ. The CDR3 extends over 16 amino acids.

This clonotype was recorded a few times. J is TRBJ2-7 and V is TRBV5-5, with a possible D match to TRBD2 (5 bases). The CDR3 runs 15 residues. V was trimmed by 1 base and J by 7 bases, leaving 18 bases between them. From germline, CDR1 is SGHKS and CDR2 YYEKEE (reference sequence). CDR3 sequence (DNA): TGTGCCAGCAGCTTGTACGACGCGCAATCGGGGGAGCAGTACTTC. Its protein is CASSLYDAQSGEQYF.

Note on this clonotype: The junction does not match germline at one end; this may be a read error. The chain couples TRBV27 to TRBJ1-5; weak D call: TRBD1 (6 bases). The CDR3 is made up of 15 amino acids. Germline V gene lookup returns CDR1 MNHEY and CDR2 SMNVEV (reference sequence). CDR3 sequence (DNA): TGTGCCAGCAGGACAGGTTTTTATAGCAATCAGTCCCAGCATTTT. This translates into CASRTGFYSNQSQHF.

This clonotype has only a few counts. The gene calls are TRBV29-1 and TRBJ2-7, with TRBD2 as a possible D gene (7 bases). This CDR3 is 13 amino acids long. The ends were cut back, 6 bases at V and 1 base at J, with 13 bases in the middle. Germline CDR1 reads SQVTM; CDR2 reads ANQGSEA. The CDR3 bases are TGCAGCGTACGGACAGCGGGATCCTACGAGCAGTACTTC. Translated: CSVRTAGSYEQYF.

This clonotype has a handful of counts. The chain recombines TRBV20-1 with TRBJ2-7; D may be TRBD2 (6 bases). Germline values: CDR1 DFQATT, CDR2 SNEGSKA (reference sequence). The CDR3 contains 11 residues. V was pared by 5 bases and J by 6 bases, with 11 bases between. In DNA form, the CDR3 reads TGCAGTGCTGGGACTTTCTCCGAGCAGTACTTC. As protein: CSAGTFSEQYF.

Only one count was recorded for this clonotype. The germline gene is not matched at one end of the junction; a read error may be the cause. The J gene is TRBJ2-5, the V gene TRBV7-2, with TRBD1 matching over 7 bases. The CDR3 contains 16 residues. Germline CDR1 is SGHTA and CDR2 is FQGNSA. The CDR3 spells CASSLATGTESGTQYF. In nucleotides, the CDR3 is TGTGCCAGCAGCCTAGCTACCGGGACAGAGTCAGGGACCCAGTACTTC.

This chain joins TRBV7-8 and TRBJ1-6, with D unclear. The germline V gene encodes CDR1 SGHVS and CDR2 FQNEAQ. V was pared by 0 bases and J by 0 bases, with 15 bases between. The CDR3 contains 19 residues. This CDR3 is CASSLAPNAIPSYNSPLHF. The CDR3 DNA is TGTGCCAGCAGCTTAGCACCGAACGCAATCCCCTCCTATAATTCACCCCTCCACTTT.

The J gene is TRBJ2-5, the V gene TRBV15; D call uncertain. Germline lookup yields CDR1 LNHNV and CDR2 YYDKDF (reference sequence). The ends were cut back, 1 base at V and 5 bases at J, with 8 bases in the middle. There are 13 residues in the CDR3. The CDR3 sequence: CATSRAPVETQYF. The CDR3 bases are TGTGCCACCAGCAGAGCCCCCGTCGAGACCCAGTACTTC.

V is TRBV20-1 and J is TRBJ2-3; 10 bases line up with TRBD2. V dropped 0 bases and J dropped 4; count of bases not matched to a gene: 4. The V gene's germline CDR1 is DFQATT and CDR2 SNEGSKA (reference sequence). The CDR3 contains 15 residues. The CDR3, as DNA: TGCAGTGCTAGAGATCGGCTAGCGGGGGCAGATACGCAGTATTTT. It yields the protein CSARDRLAGADTQYF.

With respect to this clonotype: An end of the junction does not agree with germline; a read error may underlie this. The chain employs TRBV5-1 and TRBJ1-1, with TRBD1 matching over 9 bases. CDR3 size: 15 residues. CDR1 and CDR2 (germline): SGHRS, YFSETQ. The chain's CDR3 is CAGSLEGQGNTEAFF. Written as DNA, the CDR3 is TGCGCCGGCAGCTTGGAGGGACAGGGGAACACTGAAGCTTTCTTT.

This rearrangement joins TRBV4-2 to TRBJ2-6; TRBD2 aligns across 10 bases. From germline, CDR1 is LGHNA and CDR2 YNFKEQ. There are 18 residues in the CDR3. V shed 0 bases and J 4 bases; nucleotides not matched to a gene: 6. As DNA, the CDR3 is TGTGCCAGCAGCCAAGATTTGCTAGCGGGGGAAGGGGCCAACGTCCTGACTTTC. It yields the protein CASSQDLLAGEGANVLTF.

The chain is built from TRBV19 and TRBJ1-1; weak D call: TRBD1 (5 bases). The CDR3 runs 15 residues. V lost 1 base and J 3 bases, leaving 12 bases between the germline ends. Per the germline V gene, CDR1 is LNHDA and CDR2 is SQIVND (reference sequence). CDR3 protein: CASSIGGLRDTEAFF. The CDR3, as DNA: TGTGCCAGTAGTATAGGGGGCCTGAGGGACACTGAAGCTTTCTTT.

The CDR3, as DNA: TGCGCCAGCAGCTTGGCATGGGGGGCTCAAAATGAGCAGTTCTTC. Protein sequence: CASSLAWGAQNEQFF. This chain links TRBV5-1 with TRBJ2-1, with D possibly called TRBD1 or TRBD2 (6 bases each). The germline gives CDR1 SGHRS, CDR2 YFSETQ. CDR3 length: 15 residues. Trimming removed 0 bases from V and 7 bases from J, with 14 bases in between.

This chain connects TRBV20-1 to TRBJ1-2, with 8 bases aligning to TRBD1. The CDR3 sequence is 14 residues long. Germline values: CDR1 DFQATT, CDR2 SNEGSKA (reference sequence). The V and J ends lost 4 bases and 4 bases, in that order; junction bases with no gene match: 8. DNA for the CDR3: TGCAGTGCTACGGAACGGGACAGGATCTATGGCTACACCTTC. Its protein product is CSATERDRIYGYTF.